A selection of T cell receptor beta chains follows, all from one sample in a study of identical twins. TCRdb processed the 5' RACE reads anew with MiXCR; each CDR3 protein has one entry. The table lists around 510,000 distinct CDR3 sequences, more than 13% of them singletons. These data are also associated with another study on yellow fever vaccine responses in identical twins.

Input material: CD4+ T cells sorted from blood. These TCRs come from a woman aged 18-35 years in good health. The CDR3 runs from the conserved cysteine through the conserved F or W. A D gene is named only where the DNA matches it firmly. A clone size is listed for some rows: how often the clone was seen (once, few, many), or a class if it is expanded.

few	TRBV12-3/TRBV12-4	TRBJ1-5	NA	TGTGCCAGCAGTCCCTTAGACAGGCTCTATCAGCCCCAGCATTTT	CASSPLDRLYQPQHF
NA	TRBV10-3	TRBJ2-3	NA	TGTGCCATCAGTGAGCCCGGGACATCCCGTAGCACAGATACGCAGTATTTT	CAISEPGTSRSTDTQYF
many	TRBV9	TRBJ1-5	TRBD1	TGTGCCAGCAGCGCCGACAGGGGCAATCAGCCCCAGCATTTT	CASSADRGNQPQHF
few	TRBV6-2/TRBV6-3	TRBJ2-1	NA	TGTGCCAGCAGTTACCTAGTCCAGGGCGAGCAGTTCTTC	CASSYLVQGEQFF
NA	TRBV7-3	TRBJ2-2	NA	TGTGCCAGCAGCTTCGGGTCGGGCGGGGAGCTGTTTTTT	CASSFGSGGELFF
few	TRBV14	TRBJ2-5	NA	TGTGCCAGCAGCCAAGACAGCGTCCGGGCGGTAGTGACCCAGTACTTC	CASSQDSVRAVVTQYF
NA	TRBV6-5	TRBJ2-3	NA	TGTGCCAGCAGTTATGACCCGGGAACGAGATTTACAGATACGCAGTATTTT	CASSYDPGTRFTDTQYF
few	TRBV28	TRBJ2-7	NA	TGTGCCAGCAGATCTGCGGGACTTCCAAAAATGGGCCTCTACGAGCAGTACTTC	CASRSAGLPKMGLYEQYF
NA	TRBV7-2	TRBJ2-7	NA	TGTGCCAGCAGACAAGGGGGTATTTCGTCCTACGAGCAGTACTTC	CASRQGGISSYEQYF
NA	TRBV11-2	TRBJ2-5	NA	TGTGCCAGCAGCCAAAAATGGACAGAACTTTTGTACCAAGAGACCCAGTACTTC	CASSQKWTELLYQETQYF
few	TRBV7-2	TRBJ2-3	TRBD2	TGTGCCAGCAGCCTTAGCGGGAGGGCGATCGATACGCAGTATTTT	CASSLSGRAIDTQYF
NA	TRBV2	TRBJ2-7	NA	TGTGCCAGCAGTGTGGGGCTAGGGAACGAGCAGTACTTC	CASSVGLGNEQYF
few	TRBV20-1	TRBJ2-5	TRBD2	TGCAGTGCTAGAGATTATACTAGCGGCCAAGAGACCCAGTACTTC	CSARDYTSGQETQYF
few	TRBV5-6	TRBJ2-3	NA	TGTGCCAGCAGCCCCTTTTGGCGCGGCGTAACTAGCACAGATACGCAGTATTTT	CASSPFWRGVTSTDTQYF
NA	TRBV15	TRBJ2-7	TRBD1	TGTGCCACCAGCAGTGATCTATTCGGGACAGTCGAGCAGTACTTC	CATSSDLFGTVEQYF
NA	TRBV3-1	TRBJ2-1	TRBD2	TGTGCCAGCTCAGGGCGGGAGAAGTTGGGTGAGCAGTTCTTC	CASSGREKLGEQFF
few	TRBV4-1	TRBJ2-1	TRBD2	TGCGCCAGCAGCCAAGGGAGGAGGACTAGCGTTCACAATGAGCAGTTCTTC	CASSQGRRTSVHNEQFF
few	TRBV29-1	TRBJ2-1	NA	TGCAGCGTCGCCCCAGGCTACAATGAGCAGTTCTTC	CSVAPGYNEQFF
few	TRBV5-1	TRBJ2-7	NA	TGCGCCAGCAGCGTAAATCCAGACAGAAGTAACGACTACGAGCAGTACTTC	CASSVNPDRSNDYEQYF
NA	TRBV27	TRBJ2-1	TRBD2	TGTGCCAGCAGCTACTCTACCGGGACTAGCAAGCGTGAGCAGTTCTTC	CASSYSTGTSKREQFF
few	TRBV9	TRBJ1-4	TRBD1	TGTGCCAGCAGCGTAGATGTGGACAGGGGGAAACTGTTTTTT	CASSVDVDRGKLFF
few	TRBV28	TRBJ1-4	NA	TGTGCCATCCCCGGAATAAATAACGAAAAACTGTTTTTT	CAIPGINNEKLFF
few	TRBV19	TRBJ2-7	TRBD2	TGTGCCAGTAGCGCCCGGGGGGTCTACGAGCAGTACTTC	CASSARGVYEQYF
NA	TRBV3-1	TRBJ2-7	NA	TGTGCCAGCAGCCAGGAGGACAAGCAGTACTTC	CASSQEDKQYF
NA	TRBV2	TRBJ2-1	TRBD1	TGTGCCAGCAGAGCTACAGGGGGCGGCTCCTACAATGAGCAGTTCTTC	CASRATGGGSYNEQFF
NA	TRBV4-3	TRBJ2-2	TRBD1	TGCGCCAGCAGCCAAGCTAGGGCGACAGGGGGCGCATACACCGGGGAGCTGTTTTTT	CASSQARATGGAYTGELFF
NA	TRBV29-1	TRBJ2-3	NA	TGCAGCGTTGATTTGGGGTGGCAGGCAGATACGCAGTATTTT	CSVDLGWQADTQYF